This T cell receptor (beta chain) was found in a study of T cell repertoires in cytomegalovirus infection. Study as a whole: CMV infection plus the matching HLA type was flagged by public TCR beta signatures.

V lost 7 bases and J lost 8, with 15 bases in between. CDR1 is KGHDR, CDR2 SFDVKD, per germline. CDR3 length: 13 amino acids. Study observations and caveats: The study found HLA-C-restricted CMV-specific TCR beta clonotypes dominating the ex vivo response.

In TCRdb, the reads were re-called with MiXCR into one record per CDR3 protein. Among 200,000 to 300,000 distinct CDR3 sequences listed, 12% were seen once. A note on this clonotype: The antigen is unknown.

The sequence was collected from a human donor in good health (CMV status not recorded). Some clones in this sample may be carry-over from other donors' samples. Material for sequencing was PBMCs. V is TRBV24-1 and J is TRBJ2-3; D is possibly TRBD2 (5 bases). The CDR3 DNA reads TGTGCCACCAGCGACGACGGACTGGCTACGCAGTATTTT. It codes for CATSDDGLATQYF.